These 32 T cell receptor beta chains came from one sample sequenced in a study of cytotoxic CD8 clonotypes in ibrutinib-treated CLL. Sequencing was performed with immunoSEQ multiplex PCR; in TCRdb, only in-frame clones are kept and a portion is missing. The table lists some 130,000 clones, about 75% of them singletons. Specimen: PBMCs, collected after 24 months of ibrutinib treatment. The receptors originated from a human donor with chronic lymphocytic leukemia.

V gene TRBV9 combines with J gene TRBJ1-3; 8 bases match TRBD1. This CDR3 has 15 amino acids. Germline loops: CDR1 SGDLS, CDR2 YYNGEE. Trimming cost V 2 bases and J 2 bases; bases outside gene matches: 3. Here the CDR3 DNA reads TGTGCCAGCAGCGTCGAGGGACAGGCTGGAAACACCATATATTTT. Encoded protein: CASSVEGQAGNTIYF.

The chain employs TRBV6-6 and TRBJ1-1; TRBD1 matches at 10 bases. The CDR3 runs 15 residues. Germline V gene data show CDR1 as MNHNY and CDR2 as SVGAGI (reference sequence). V trimming: 5 bases; J trimming: 1 base; junction bases outside the gene matches: 4. The CDR3 sequence is CASSTRDRGNTEAFF. CDR3 sequence (DNA): TGTGCCAGCAGTACCCGGGACAGGGGGAACACTGAAGCTTTCTTT.

This clone turned up a few times. As DNA, the CDR3 is TGTGCCAGCAGCTCGAGGACGGGGGGGCTTGGAGATACGCAGTATTTT. Protein product: CASSSRTGGLGDTQYF. The chain carries TRBV7-8 and TRBJ2-3; 8 positions match TRBD2. Per the germline V gene, CDR1 is SGHVS and CDR2 is FQNEAQ. J lost 5 bases, V lost 4 bases, and 11 bases had no gene match. The CDR3 contains 16 residues.

This clone was seen a handful of times. The gene calls are TRBV18 and TRBJ2-7; the D gene is possibly TRBD1 (6 bases). CDR1 and CDR2 (germline): KGHSH, LQKENI. The V and J ends lost 5 bases and 2 bases respectively, with 16 bases between them. This CDR3 comprises 15 residues. This CDR3 is CASSSGQSPAYEQYF. DNA for the CDR3: TGTGCCAGCTCATCAGGACAGTCCCCAGCCTACGAGCAGTACTTC. The variable domain in full, with the rest retrieved from reference TRBV18 and TRBJ2-7, is NAGVMQNPRHLVRRRGQEARLRCSPMKGHSHVYWYRQLPEEGLKFMVYLQKENIIDESGMPKERFSAEFPKEGPSILRIQQVVRGDSAAYFCASSSGQSPAYEQYFGPGTRLTVT.

The chain couples TRBV29-1 to TRBJ1-1; 7 bases are a match to TRBD1. Germline V CDR1 and CDR2: SQVTM, ANQGSEA. Trimming cost V 7 bases and J 2 bases; bases outside gene matches: 4. The CDR3 runs to 12 residues. Written as DNA, the CDR3 is TGCAGCGCTACAGGGGATAACACTGAAGCTTTCTTT. Translated, it gives CSATGDNTEAFF.

This chain connects TRBV4-2 to TRBJ2-3; D may be TRBD1 or TRBD2 (6 bases each). The CDR3 is 16 residues long. V was cut by 1 base and J by 4 bases, with 15 bases left in between. Germline values: CDR1 LGHNA, CDR2 YNFKEQ. DNA for the CDR3: TGTGCCAGCAGCCAAGTGGCGCGGGACATGTCAGATACGCAGTATTTT. This encodes CASSQVARDMSDTQYF.

The chain links TRBV7-9 to TRBJ2-7, with D perhaps matching TRBD2 (6 bases). The CDR3 loop spans 17 amino acids. CDR1 and CDR2 from the germline V gene are SEHNR and FQNEAQ (reference sequence). V dropped 5 bases and J dropped 4 bases, with 24 bases sitting between them. In DNA form, the CDR3 reads TGTGCCAGCAGCCCCAGAGACCTAGCGCCGGGGAGGTACGAGCAGTACTTC. It encodes CASSPRDLAPGRYEQYF.

J is TRBJ2-7 and V is TRBV28; 8 bases line up with TRBD1. Germline V gene sequence: CDR1 MDHEN, CDR2 SYDVKM. This CDR3 has 14 residues. The V gene end was trimmed by 8 bases and the J gene end by 6 bases; junction bases not matched to a gene: 12. CDR3 DNA: TGTGCCAGCCCCCCCCCGGGAGACAGGGGCGAGCAGTACTTC. Translating gives CASPPPGDRGEQYF. Complete variable domain (other parts from reference TRBV28 and TRBJ2-7): DVKVTQSSRYLVKRTGEKVFLECVQDMDHENMFWYRQDPGLGLRLIYFSYDVKMKEKGDIPEGYSVSREKKERFSLILESASTNQTSMYLCASPPPGDRGEQYFGPGTRLTVT.

V is TRBV7-2 and J is TRBJ2-2, with D tentatively TRBD1 or TRBD2 (6 bases each). The germline V gene encodes CDR1 SGHTA and CDR2 FQGNSA. V shed 7 bases and J shed 4 bases, with 16 bases lying between them. The length of the CDR3 is 15 residues. The CDR3 protein is CASTSRGAGTGELFF. The CDR3 DNA sequence: TGTGCCAGCACCTCGAGGGGGGCCGGCACCGGGGAGCTGTTTTTT.

The chain uses TRBV2 and TRBJ2-2, with 8 bases fitting TRBD2. V lost 7 bases to trimming and J lost 1 base; unmatched junction nucleotides: 5. The CDR3 contains 15 residues. Germline CDR1 SNHLY, CDR2 FYNNEI. This CDR3 reads CASTGLALNTGELFF. The CDR3 nucleotides read TGTGCCAGCACCGGACTAGCCCTGAACACCGGGGAGCTGTTTTTT.

Here the CDR3 reads CASSVGPTPRVPEETQYF. CDR3 DNA sequence: TGTGCCAGCAGCGTAGGCCCGACGCCACGTGTGCCCGAAGAGACCCAGTACTTC. The gene calls are TRBV9 and TRBJ2-5; D is ambiguous. This CDR3 contains 18 residues. CDR1 and CDR2 (germline): SGDLS, YYNGEE. The ends were cut back, 0 bases at V and 3 bases at J, with 21 bases in the middle.

The chain combines TRBV30 with TRBJ1-1; no reliable D call. The CDR3 contains 14 residues. Germline CDR1 is GTSNPN and CDR2 is SVGIG (reference sequence). Trimming cost V 8 bases and J 1 base, with 17 bases left between them. The DNA of the CDR3 is TGTGCCCTAACCCCACCCAAAACGAACACTGAAGCTTTCTTT. Translating it yields CALTPPKTNTEAFF.

The rearrangement uses TRBV14 and TRBJ2-3; 8 bases match TRBD1. The V and J ends lost 6 bases and 6 bases, in that order; junction bases with no gene match: 11. In germline, CDR1 is SGHDN, CDR2 FVKESK. The CDR3 length is 15 residues. The CDR3 bases are TGTGCCAGCAGTCAACAGACAGGGGCCGGGGATACGCAGTATTTT. This codes for CASSQQTGAGDTQYF.

The genes are TRBV9 and TRBJ2-3; 9 bases align to TRBD1. There are 18 residues in the CDR3. Germline V CDR1 and CDR2: SGDLS, YYNGEE. V trimming: 4 bases; J trimming: 3 bases; junction bases outside the gene matches: 15. CDR3 sequence reads: CASSPGQGGRLSTDTQYF. CDR3 DNA: TGTGCCAGCAGCCCGGGACAGGGAGGTAGATTAAGTACAGATACGCAGTATTTT.

This sequence joins TRBV19 and TRBJ2-1; 7 bases line up with TRBD1. V was clipped by 4 bases and J by 7 bases; unmatched bases: 19. The CDR3 totals 18 residues. Germline values: CDR1 LNHDA, CDR2 SQIVND (reference sequence). CDR3 coding DNA: TGTGCCAGTAGTACAACACTCCTCACAGGGGTCCTGTTAAATGAGCAGTTCTTC. This translates into CASSTTLLTGVLLNEQFF. The entire variable domain, with the rest obtained from reference TRBV19 and TRBJ2-1, is as follows: DGGITQSPKYLFRKEGQNVTLSCEQNLNHDAMYWYRQDPGQGLRLIYYSQIVNDFQKGDIAEGYSVSREKKESFPLTVTSAQKNPTAFYLCASSTTLLTGVLLNEQFFGPGTRLTVL.

The chain combines TRBV6-4 with TRBJ2-1, with a weak D call TRBD2 (6 bases). V dropped 10 bases and J dropped 5 bases, with 15 bases sitting between them. CDR1 and CDR2 (germline): MRHNA, SNTAGT. The CDR3 has 13 amino acids. CDR3 coding DNA: TGTGCCACATGGGGGGTAGCGGACAATGAGCAGTTCTTC. This encodes CATWGVADNEQFF.

The chain recombines TRBV7-7 with TRBJ2-5, with 7 bases lining up with TRBD1. The CDR3 runs to 15 residues. The germline V gene encodes CDR1 SSHAT and CDR2 FNYEAQ (reference sequence). V was pared by 4 bases and J by 5 bases, with 10 bases of the junction left unmatched. The chain's CDR3 is CASSSRQGVLETQYF. Here the CDR3 DNA reads TGTGCCAGCAGCTCCAGGCAGGGGGTACTTGAGACCCAGTACTTC.

The rearrangement uses TRBV6-5 and TRBJ2-7; maybe TRBD2 (5 bases). Germline V lookup: CDR1 MNHEY, CDR2 SVGAGI. V shed 5 bases and J shed 0 bases, with 8 bases lying between them. The CDR3 spans 13 residues. The CDR3 nucleotides are TGTGCCAGCAGTGAGGGATCCTCCTACGAGCAGTACTTC. It encodes CASSEGSSYEQYF.

J is TRBJ2-5 and V is TRBV7-2; no clear D gene. Deletions cut 2 bases from V and 1 base from J, with 8 bases between. Looked up from germline, CDR1 is SGHTA and CDR2 is FQGNSA. The CDR3 covers 14 residues. CDR3 sequence: CASSLFGTQETQYF. The CDR3 nucleotides read TGTGCCAGCAGCTTATTCGGCACCCAAGAGACCCAGTACTTC. Combining the CDR3 with reference TRBV7-2 and TRBJ2-5 gives the whole variable domain GAGVSQSPSNKVTEKGKDVELRCDPISGHTALYWYRQSLGQGLEFLIYFQGNSAPDKSGLPSDRFSAERTGGSVSTLTIQRTQQEDSAVYLCASSLFGTQETQYFGPGTRLLVL.

The rearrangement uses TRBV11-2 and TRBJ2-1, with 7 bases lining up with TRBD2. CDR1 and CDR2 from the germline V gene are SGHAT and FQNNGV. V shed 1 base, J shed 6 bases, and the junction held 9 bases outside the gene matches. CDR3 size: 16 residues. CDR3 nucleotide sequence: TGTGCCAGCAGCTTAGGGGGGACTACACGGGCCAATGAGCAGTTCTTC. It is translated as CASSLGGTTRANEQFF.

This clone was recorded only once. This chain connects TRBV10-3 to TRBJ1-5; TRBD1 matches at 8 bases. Germline-derived CDR1 and CDR2 are ENHRY and SYGVKD. The CDR3 is 18 amino acids. The V and J ends lost 0 bases and 0 bases, in that order; junction bases with no gene match: 7. The CDR3 protein is CAISESSRGPYSNQPQHF. In DNA form, the CDR3 reads TGTGCCATCAGTGAGTCGTCCAGGGGGCCTTATAGCAATCAGCCCCAGCATTTT.

V and J are TRBV2 and TRBJ1-5, with no clear D. The V end lost 6 bases, the J end lost 4 bases, and 7 bases lay between the germline ends. CDR3 length: 12 residues. Germline assignment: CDR1 SNHLY and CDR2 FYNNEI. The CDR3 reads CASSPENQPQHF. The CDR3 nucleotides are TGTGCCAGCAGCCCGGAGAATCAGCCCCAGCATTTT.

The chain links TRBV27 to TRBJ1-4, with 8 bases that match TRBD1. After removal of 5 bases from V and 6 bases from J, the junction contained 8 bases not matched to a gene. The CDR3 is made up of 15 amino acids. CDR1 and CDR2 from the germline V gene are MNHEY and SMNVEV (reference sequence). In DNA form, the CDR3 reads TGTGCCAGCAGTCCCGACAGGGGCGGGGATGAAAAACTGTTTTTT. As protein: CASSPDRGGDEKLFF.

This clone was counted between two and nine times. The chain recombines TRBV5-4 with TRBJ1-2; 7 nucleotides match TRBD1. Germline CDR1 reads SGHNT; CDR2 reads YYREEE (reference sequence). With V trimmed by 4 bases and J by 0 bases, 9 bases remained unmatched. The CDR3 totals 16 residues. CDR3 amino acids: CASSPYDRVANYGYTF. CDR3 nucleotide sequence: TGTGCCAGCAGCCCCTATGACAGGGTAGCTAACTATGGCTACACCTTC.

This sequence joins TRBV19 and TRBJ1-2; D remains unclear. Germline loops: CDR1 LNHDA, CDR2 SQIVND (reference sequence). The CDR3 consists of 13 residues. The V gene lost 5 bases and the J gene lost 0 bases, with 7 bases spanning the gap. CDR3 nucleotide sequence: TGTGCCAGTAGTGTGGGGACTAACTATGGCTACACCTTC. The encoded protein is CASSVGTNYGYTF.

This rearrangement joins TRBV7-6 to TRBJ2-1; TRBD2 matches at 8 bases. CDR1 and CDR2 from the germline V gene are SGHVS and FNYEAQ. The CDR3 extends over 15 amino acids. V shed 5 bases, J shed 4 bases, and the junction held 7 bases outside the gene matches. The CDR3 DNA reads TGTGCCAGCAGCGACATAGCGGGGCGTTACAATGAGCAGTTCTTC. Translation: CASSDIAGRYNEQFF.

The chain carries TRBV28 and TRBJ1-1; D gene ambiguous. The germline CDR1 and CDR2 sequences are MDHEN and SYDVKM. V lost 6 bases and J 4 bases, leaving 15 bases between the germline ends. The CDR3 consists of 14 residues. The CDR3 region has the DNA TGTGCCAGCAGCCTCTCCCAAGGGATCACTGAAGCTTTCTTT. Translated, it gives CASSLSQGITEAFF.

CDR3 in DNA: TGTGCCAGCAGTTCTCCCATTGGGGAGCAGTTCTTC. Translated, it gives CASSSPIGEQFF. V and J are TRBV27 and TRBJ2-1; no reliable D call. The germline V and J ends were trimmed by 4 bases and 10 bases, with 11 bases remaining between them. CDR3 length: 12 amino acids. Per germline, CDR1 MNHEY and CDR2 SMNVEV (reference sequence).

This clone was recorded a few times. The chain links TRBV5-1 to TRBJ2-7; D gene uncertain. The CDR3 runs 12 residues. The V end lost 4 bases, the J end lost 4 bases, and 9 bases lay between the germline ends. CDR1 is SGHRS, CDR2 YFSETQ, per germline. The CDR3 is CASSPPGYEQYF. The CDR3 coding sequence is TGCGCCAGCAGCCCCCCCGGGTACGAGCAGTACTTC.

The chain employs TRBV18 and TRBJ2-2; D gene ambiguous. CDR1 and CDR2 (germline): KGHSH, LQKENI. There are 11 residues in the CDR3. V was clipped by 6 bases and J by 8 bases, with 7 bases between them. CDR3 sequence: CASSQAGELFF. In DNA, the CDR3 is TGTGCCAGCTCCCAAGCTGGGGAGCTGTTTTTT. Using reference TRBV18 and TRBJ2-2 for the parts outside the CDR3, the full variable domain is NAGVMQNPRHLVRRRGQEARLRCSPMKGHSHVYWYRQLPEEGLKFMVYLQKENIIDESGMPKERFSAEFPKEGPSILRIQQVVRGDSAAYFCASSQAGELFFGEGSRLTVL.

On this clone: The sample carries other DNA sequences with the same CDR3. V usage is TRBV7-2 and J usage is TRBJ2-7; TRBD2 aligns across 9 bases. Germline V gene lookup returns CDR1 SGHTA and CDR2 FQGNSA. The ends lost 1 base at V and 2 bases at J; junction bases unmatched: 6. This CDR3 is built from 16 residues. CDR3: CASSLGASGATYEQYF. The DNA for the CDR3 is TGTGCCAGCAGCTTAGGGGCTAGCGGGGCGACCTACGAGCAGTACTTC.

The V gene is TRBV7-3, the J gene TRBJ2-1; the D gene could be TRBD1 or TRBD2 (6 bases each). CDR1 is SGHTA and CDR2 is FQGTGA in the germline V gene. Trimming removed 1 base at V and 6 bases at J, with 10 bases between. CDR3 length: 14 residues. As DNA, the CDR3 is TGTGCCAGCAGCTTAAGGGGGGCGCCCAATGAGCAGTTCTTC. It yields the protein CASSLRGAPNEQFF.